These T cell receptor beta chains were read from a single sample in a study of T cells after yellow fever vaccination. In TCRdb, the 5' RACE reads were re-called with MiXCR into one record per CDR3 protein. The sample contains about 550,000 distinct CDR3 sequences, 15% to 20% of which appear only once. Sample: PBMCs, taken 15 days after the yellow fever booster vaccination. The source is a man aged 30-40 years who received the YFV17D yellow fever vaccine. The CDR3 runs from the conserved cysteine through the conserved F or W. A D gene is named only where the DNA matches it firmly. Where a row states a size, it is once, few, many or the class of an expanded clone; other rows omit it.

-,few,TRBV4-3,TRBJ2-2,TGCGCCAGCAGCCAAGCCGAGCGAACACTGACCGGGGAGCTGTTTTTT,CASSQAERTLTGELFF
-,-,TRBV12-3/TRBV12-4,TRBJ2-7,TGTGCCAGCAGTTTGACAGTAGGGGCATACGAGCAGTACTTC,CASSLTVGAYEQYF
-,few,TRBV19,TRBJ2-2,TGTGCCAGTAGTATAGGGCTAGCGATGAACACCGGGGAGCTGTTTTTT,CASSIGLAMNTGELFF
-,-,TRBV12-3/TRBV12-4,TRBJ2-1,TGTGCCAGCACTATCTCTACAGGCCTCGAGCAGTTCTTC,CASTISTGLEQFF
-,-,TRBV28,TRBJ2-1,TGTGCCAGCAGTTCTGACAGCACCCCGATCTTC,CASSSDSTPIF
-,-,TRBV7-8,TRBJ2-4,TGTGCCAGCAGCCAGGGACTTCAAAACATTCAGTACTTC,CASSQGLQNIQYF
-,many,TRBV7-7,TRBJ2-3,TGTGCTAGCAGCCCAAAGTTTGGGGGGCGAATTTGGACAGATACGCAGTATTTT,CASSPKFGGRIWTDTQYF
-,-,TRBV20-1,TRBJ2-4,TGCAGTGCTAGAGTCCCGAGCTTAGCCAAAAACATTCAGTACTTC,CSARVPSLAKNIQYF
-,few,TRBV12-3/TRBV12-4,TRBJ1-1,TGTGCCAGCAGTTTAGGTGCGGGAGCTTTCTTT,CASSLGAGAFF
-,few,TRBV6-5,TRBJ2-5,TGTGCCAGCAGTTACTCGGGGGGGCGCGCAGAGACCCAGTACTTC,CASSYSGGRAETQYF
-,-,TRBV12-3/TRBV12-4,TRBJ2-3,TGTGCCAGCAGTCGGGGAGAGAAAGATACGCAGTATTTT,CASSRGEKDTQYF
-,few,TRBV5-1,TRBJ2-2,TGCGCCAGCAGCTCGGACTACCTGAACACCGGGGAGCTGTTTTTT,CASSSDYLNTGELFF
-,few,TRBV2,TRBJ2-7,TGTGCCAGCAGTGAACAGACTCCATTTTACTACGAGCAGTACTTC,CASSEQTPFYYEQYF
-,few,TRBV5-5,TRBJ2-4,TGTGCCAGCAGCTTGCCCCTAGCCAAAAACATTCAGTACTTC,CASSLPLAKNIQYF
TRBD2,-,TRBV4-2,TRBJ2-1,TGTGCCAGCAGGCATGGACTAGCGGGAGGGCCTTGGAATGAGCAGTTCTTC,CASRHGLAGGPWNEQFF
-,-,TRBV30,TRBJ1-5,TGTGCCTGGAGTGGGGGGGACAATCAGCCCCAGCATTTT,CAWSGGDNQPQHF
-,-,TRBV7-9,TRBJ2-3,TGTGCCAGCAGCTTTCCCCCCGGGGGCACAGATACGCAGTATTTT,CASSFPPGGTDTQYF
-,few,TRBV6-6,TRBJ1-4,TGTGCCAGCAGTCCTGGTGAAAAACTGTTTTTT,CASSPGEKLFF
-,-,TRBV5-1,TRBJ2-5,TGCGCCAGCACCCCGACAGGTATCAACCAAGAGACCCAGTACTTC,CASTPTGINQETQYF
-,-,TRBV5-1,TRBJ2-1,TGCGCCAGCAGCTTGGCCGGGCGGGATTGGGAGCAGTTCTTC,CASSLAGRDWEQFF
-,-,TRBV20-1,TRBJ1-5,TGCAGTGCTAGTGTCAGGCTTGGTGTAACGAATCAGCCCCAGCATTTT,CSASVRLGVTNQPQHF
-,few,TRBV7-2,TRBJ2-3,TGTGCCAGCAGCTTGGCCGGGAGAGACACAGATACGCAGTATTTT,CASSLAGRDTDTQYF
-,-,TRBV19,TRBJ1-2,TGTGCCAGTAGCGGACAGATCAGAAACTATGGCTACACCTTC,CASSGQIRNYGYTF
-,few,TRBV27,TRBJ2-7,TGTGCCAGCAGTTTCAGGCCAGACTACTACGAGCAGTACTTC,CASSFRPDYYEQYF
-,-,TRBV7-2,TRBJ1-2,TGTGCCAGCAGCTTACAAGGGGTAGCCTATGGCTACACCTTC,CASSLQGVAYGYTF
TRBD2,few,TRBV20-1,TRBJ2-7,TGCAGTGCCAGTTTGAGTAGCGGGCGATCTACGGGGCAGTACTTC,CSASLSSGRSTGQYF
TRBD1,few,TRBV27,TRBJ2-4,TGTGCCAGCAGACCTTGGGACAGATTAAACATTCAGTACTTC,CASRPWDRLNIQYF
TRBD2,few,TRBV5-6,TRBJ2-2,TGTGCCTCAACCGAAGCGGGAGTACTCACCGGGGAGCTGTTTTTT,CASTEAGVLTGELFF
-,many,TRBV7-2,TRBJ2-6,TGTGCCAGCAGCTTAGCACTCCGGTTGGCTGGGGCCAACGTCCTGACTTTC,CASSLALRLAGANVLTF
-,few,TRBV29-1,TRBJ2-5,TGCAGCGTTGAAGATCCCAGCGGAGGCGGGACCCAGTACTTC,CSVEDPSGGGTQYF
-,-,TRBV29-1,TRBJ2-1,TGCAGCGTTGTAAGCCCCCTATACAATGAGCAGTTCTTC,CSVVSPLYNEQFF
-,few,TRBV20-1,TRBJ2-5,TGCAGTGCTAGAGATCAGGAGACCCAGTACTTC,CSARDQETQYF
-,once,TRBV20-1,TRBJ2-3,TGCAGTGCTAGAACGGGGGTTAGCACAGATACGCAGTATTTT,CSARTGVSTDTQYF
TRBD1,few,TRBV5-1,TRBJ2-7,TGCGCCAGCAGCTGGACAGGGGGCGGCGAGCAGTACTTC,CASSWTGGGEQYF
-,-,TRBV7-2,TRBJ2-1,TGTGCCAGCGGGACCCGGGAAGAGGAGCAGTTCTTC,CASGTREEEQFF
TRBD1,few,TRBV19,TRBJ2-3,TGTGCCAGTAGTGGGGGACAGGCGGCAGATACGCAGTATTTT,CASSGGQAADTQYF
-,-,TRBV12-3/TRBV12-4,TRBJ2-7,TGTGCCAGCAGTTCCCGGCAGGGGCACGAGCAGTACTTC,CASSSRQGHEQYF
-,-,TRBV5-4,TRBJ1-1,TGTGCCAGCAGCTTACCGGGACAACCAAACACTGAAGCTTTCTTT,CASSLPGQPNTEAFF
TRBD2,-,TRBV28,TRBJ2-1,TGTGCCAGCAGTTTAGGACTCGGGGGGGATGAGCAGTTCTTC,CASSLGLGGDEQFF
TRBD1,few,TRBV12-3/TRBV12-4,TRBJ2-7,TGTGCCAGCAGTCCGCGGACAGGGCCGATGAACGAGCAGTACTTC,CASSPRTGPMNEQYF
TRBD2,-,TRBV11-2,TRBJ2-5,TGTGCCAGCAGCTCTCTTAGGGGAGGGGAGACCCAGTACTTC,CASSSLRGGETQYF
-,-,TRBV18,TRBJ2-7,TGTGCCAGCTCATCAGTTCGGGCTCAAAGCGAGCAGTACTTC,CASSSVRAQSEQYF
TRBD1,few,TRBV20-1,TRBJ1-2,TGCAGTGCTCCCTGGACAGGCTCCGGGGGTAAAGGTGGCTACACCTTC,CSAPWTGSGGKGGYTF
-,few,TRBV2,TRBJ2-1,TGTGCCAGCAGCGAGGGCCGGGGAAGGGGGAATGAGCAGTTCTTC,CASSEGRGRGNEQFF
-,few,TRBV2,TRBJ2-5,TGTGCCAGCAGCGTAGGGCTTGGTGAGACCCAGTACTTC,CASSVGLGETQYF
-,few,TRBV5-1,TRBJ2-1,TGCGCCAGCAGCTCCGGGATTTCCTACAATGAGCAGTTCTTC,CASSSGISYNEQFF